The sample holds a few counts of the clone carrying this TCR beta chain. V gave up 3 bases and J gave up 2 bases; unmatched junction bases: 7. From germline, CDR1 is SGDLS and CDR2 YYNGEE. The CDR3 sequence is 17 residues long. The sample comes from a study of shared clonotypes between healthy human individuals. Assay used: immunoSEQ multiplex PCR; TCRdb lists only in-frame clones, some missing. The sample comprises 300,000 to 400,000 clones, around 72% of which are singletons, and 10% rests with the top ten. This clonotype originated in a young man in good health. V and J are TRBV9 and TRBJ2-6, with 8 bases that match TRBD1. Sequencing was done on a sample of memory CD4+ T cells sorted from blood. As to subset: CD45RA-negative fraction. CDR3 in amino acids: CASSEDRAFAGANVLTF. CDR3 DNA: TGTGCCAGCAGCGAGGACAGGGCATTTGCTGGGGCCAACGTCCTGACTTTC.